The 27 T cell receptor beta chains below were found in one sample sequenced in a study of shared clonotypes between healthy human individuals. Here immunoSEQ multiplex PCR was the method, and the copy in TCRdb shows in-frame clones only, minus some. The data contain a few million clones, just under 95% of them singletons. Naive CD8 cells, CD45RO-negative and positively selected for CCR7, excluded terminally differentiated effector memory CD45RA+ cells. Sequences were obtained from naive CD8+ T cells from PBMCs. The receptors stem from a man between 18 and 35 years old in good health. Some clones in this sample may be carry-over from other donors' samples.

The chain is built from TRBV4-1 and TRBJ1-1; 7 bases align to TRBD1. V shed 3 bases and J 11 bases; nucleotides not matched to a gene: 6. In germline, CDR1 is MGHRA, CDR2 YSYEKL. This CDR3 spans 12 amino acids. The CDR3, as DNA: TGCGCCAGCAGCCACGACGGACAGGACGCTTTCTTT. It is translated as CASSHDGQDAFF.

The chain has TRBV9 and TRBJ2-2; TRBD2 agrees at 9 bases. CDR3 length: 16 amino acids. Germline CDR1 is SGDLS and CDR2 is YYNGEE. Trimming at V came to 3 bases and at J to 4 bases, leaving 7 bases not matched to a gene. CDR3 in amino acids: CASSASGRFLTGELFF. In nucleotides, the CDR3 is TGTGCCAGCAGCGCGAGCGGGAGGTTCCTCACCGGGGAGCTGTTTTTT.

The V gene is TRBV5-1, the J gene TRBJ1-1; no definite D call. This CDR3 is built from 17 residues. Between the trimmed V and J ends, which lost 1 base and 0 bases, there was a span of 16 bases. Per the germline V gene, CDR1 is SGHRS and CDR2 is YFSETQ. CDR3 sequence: CASSLIPEGQVNTEAFF. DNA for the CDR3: TGCGCCAGCAGCTTGATTCCTGAGGGTCAGGTGAACACTGAAGCTTTCTTT.

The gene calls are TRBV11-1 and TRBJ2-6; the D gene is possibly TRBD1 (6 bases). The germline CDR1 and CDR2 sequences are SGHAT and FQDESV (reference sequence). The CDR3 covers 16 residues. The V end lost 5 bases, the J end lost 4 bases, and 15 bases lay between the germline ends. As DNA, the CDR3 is TGTGCCAGCAGCCCCCTTACAGGGACCGGGGCCAACGTCCTGACTTTC. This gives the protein CASSPLTGTGANVLTF.

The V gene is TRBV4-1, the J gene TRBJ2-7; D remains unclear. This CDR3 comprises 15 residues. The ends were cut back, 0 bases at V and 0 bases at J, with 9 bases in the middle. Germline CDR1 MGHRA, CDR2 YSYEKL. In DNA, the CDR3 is TGCGCCAGCAGCCAAGATCGGGCTGACTCCTACGAGCAGTACTTC. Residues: CASSQDRADSYEQYF.

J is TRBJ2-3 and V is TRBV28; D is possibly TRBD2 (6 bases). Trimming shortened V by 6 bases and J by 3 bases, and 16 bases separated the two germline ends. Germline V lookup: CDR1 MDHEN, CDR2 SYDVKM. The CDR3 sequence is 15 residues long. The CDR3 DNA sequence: TGTGCCAGCAGCTTTGGGACGGGACTTACAGATACGCAGTATTTT. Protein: CASSFGTGLTDTQYF.

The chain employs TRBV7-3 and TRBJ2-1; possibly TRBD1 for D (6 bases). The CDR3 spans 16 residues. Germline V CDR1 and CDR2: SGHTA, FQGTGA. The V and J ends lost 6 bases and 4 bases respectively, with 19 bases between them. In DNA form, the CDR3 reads TGTGCCAGCAGTTTTTTGGGGGCCCAACCTTACAATGAGCAGTTCTTC. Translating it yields CASSFLGAQPYNEQFF.

CDR3 nucleotides: TGTGCCAGCAGAGTTACGCAGGCAGGGGCTGAAGCTTTCTTT. As protein: CASRVTQAGAEAFF. The J gene is TRBJ1-1, the V gene TRBV6-5; TRBD1 is a possible D gene (6 bases). V shed 6 bases and J shed 6 bases, with 17 bases lying between them. The CDR3 has 14 residues. CDR1 MNHEY and CDR2 SVGAGI come from the germline V gene.

The CDR3 protein is CASSFGLGEREELETQYF. CDR3 DNA sequence: TGTGCCAGCAGTTTCGGTTTGGGGGAGCGGGAGGAACTGGAGACCCAGTACTTC. V usage is TRBV28 and J usage is TRBJ2-5, with 9 bases aligning to TRBD2. The CDR3 extends over 18 amino acids. Germline values: CDR1 MDHEN, CDR2 SYDVKM. Trimming removed 3 bases from V and 5 bases from J; junction bases left unmatched: 16.

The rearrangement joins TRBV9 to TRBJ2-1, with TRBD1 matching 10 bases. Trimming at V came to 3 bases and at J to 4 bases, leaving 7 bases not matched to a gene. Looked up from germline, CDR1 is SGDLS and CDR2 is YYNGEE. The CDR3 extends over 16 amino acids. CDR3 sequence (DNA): TGTGCCAGCAGCGCGCCCGGGACAGGGGTATACAATGAGCAGTTCTTC. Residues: CASSAPGTGVYNEQFF.

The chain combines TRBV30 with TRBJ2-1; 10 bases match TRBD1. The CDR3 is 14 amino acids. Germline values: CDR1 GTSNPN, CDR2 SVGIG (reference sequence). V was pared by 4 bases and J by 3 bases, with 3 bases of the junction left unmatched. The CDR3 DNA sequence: TGTGCCTGGAATGACAGGGGGCTCTACAATGAGCAGTTCTTC. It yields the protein CAWNDRGLYNEQFF.

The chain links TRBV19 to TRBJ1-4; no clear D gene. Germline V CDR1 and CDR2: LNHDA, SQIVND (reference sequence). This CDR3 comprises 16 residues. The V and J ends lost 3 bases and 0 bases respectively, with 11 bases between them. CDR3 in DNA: TGTGCCAGTAGTATGATGGGCCCTGCAACTAATGAAAAACTGTTTTTT. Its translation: CASSMMGPATNEKLFF.

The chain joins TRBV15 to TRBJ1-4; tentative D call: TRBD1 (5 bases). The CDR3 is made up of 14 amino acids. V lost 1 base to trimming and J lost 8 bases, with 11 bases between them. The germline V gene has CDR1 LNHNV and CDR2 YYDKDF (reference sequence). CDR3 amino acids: CATSRAQGREKLFF. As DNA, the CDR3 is TGTGCCACCAGCAGAGCGCAGGGCCGAGAAAAACTGTTTTTT.

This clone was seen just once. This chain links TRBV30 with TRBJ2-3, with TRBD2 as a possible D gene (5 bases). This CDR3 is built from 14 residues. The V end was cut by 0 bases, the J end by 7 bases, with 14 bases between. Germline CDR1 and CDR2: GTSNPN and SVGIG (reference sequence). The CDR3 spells CAWSVGGSGNTQYF. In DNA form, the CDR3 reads TGTGCCTGGAGTGTTGGCGGGTCCGGGAATACGCAGTATTTT.

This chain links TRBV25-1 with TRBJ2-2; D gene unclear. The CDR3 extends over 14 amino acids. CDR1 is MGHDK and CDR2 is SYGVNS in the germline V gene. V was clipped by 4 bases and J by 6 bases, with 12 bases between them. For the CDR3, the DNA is TGTGCCAGCAGTGTCGGCCCTTGGGCCGGGGAGCTGTTTTTT. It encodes CASSVGPWAGELFF.

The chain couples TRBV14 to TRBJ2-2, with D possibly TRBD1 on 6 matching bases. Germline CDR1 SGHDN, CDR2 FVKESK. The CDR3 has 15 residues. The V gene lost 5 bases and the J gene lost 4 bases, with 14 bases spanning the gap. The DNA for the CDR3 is TGTGCCAGCAGCAGAACAGGGTTAGTCACCGGGGAGCTGTTTTTT. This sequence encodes CASSRTGLVTGELFF.

The CDR3 DNA is TGTGCCAGCACCGAAGAAGGGGTACGTTACAATGAGCAGTTCTTC. Amino acid sequence: CASTEEGVRYNEQFF. The V and J genes are TRBV6-1 and TRBJ2-1; D might be TRBD1 (5 bases). This CDR3 has 15 amino acids. Germline CDR1 is MNHNS and CDR2 is SASEGT. With 7 bases removed from V and 4 bases from J, the gap between germline ends came to 17 bases.

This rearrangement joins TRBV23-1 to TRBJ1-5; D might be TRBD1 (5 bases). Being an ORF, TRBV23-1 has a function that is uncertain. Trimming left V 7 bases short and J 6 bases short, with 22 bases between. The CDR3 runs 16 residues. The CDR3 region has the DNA TGCGCCAGCACCTCGGCCGGGACGTATTTGACTCAGCCCCAGCATTTT. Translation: CASTSAGTYLTQPQHF.

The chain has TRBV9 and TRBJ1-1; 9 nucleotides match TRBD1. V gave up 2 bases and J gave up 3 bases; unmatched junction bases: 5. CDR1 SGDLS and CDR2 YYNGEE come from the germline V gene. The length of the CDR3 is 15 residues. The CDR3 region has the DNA TGTGCCAGCAGCGTTACAGGGGGCGCGGACACTGAAGCTTTCTTT. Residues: CASSVTGGADTEAFF. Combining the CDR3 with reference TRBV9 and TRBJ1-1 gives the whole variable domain DSGVTQTPKHLITATGQRVTLRCSPRSGDLSVYWYQQSLDQGLQFLIQYYNGEERAKGNILERFSAQQFPDLHSELNLSSLELGDSALYFCASSVTGGADTEAFFGQGTRLTVV.

The DNA for the CDR3 is TGTGCCAGCAGCTTAGGAGGACTAGCGGATAAGCAGTTCTTC. This encodes CASSLGGLADKQFF. This chain connects TRBV7-6 to TRBJ2-1, with 10 nucleotides matching TRBD2. Losses at the gene ends were 1 base for V and 11 bases for J; bases not matched to a gene: 5. The CDR3 totals 14 residues. CDR1 SGHVS and CDR2 FNYEAQ come from the germline V gene.

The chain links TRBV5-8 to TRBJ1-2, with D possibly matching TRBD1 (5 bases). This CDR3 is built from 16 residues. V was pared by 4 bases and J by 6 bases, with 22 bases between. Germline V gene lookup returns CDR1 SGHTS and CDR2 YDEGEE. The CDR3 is CASSSRDHRWIHGYTF. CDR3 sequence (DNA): TGTGCCAGCAGCAGCCGGGACCATCGTTGGATCCATGGCTACACCTTC.

The CDR3: CASSPTGTGELFF. DNA for the CDR3: TGTGCCAGCAGCCCAACCGGGACCGGGGAGCTGTTTTTT. The rearrangement links TRBV13 to TRBJ2-2; D remains ambiguous. This CDR3 contains 13 residues. Between the trimmed V and J ends, which lost 5 bases and 5 bases, there was a span of 9 bases. Germline V CDR1 and CDR2: PRHDT, FYEKMQ (reference sequence).

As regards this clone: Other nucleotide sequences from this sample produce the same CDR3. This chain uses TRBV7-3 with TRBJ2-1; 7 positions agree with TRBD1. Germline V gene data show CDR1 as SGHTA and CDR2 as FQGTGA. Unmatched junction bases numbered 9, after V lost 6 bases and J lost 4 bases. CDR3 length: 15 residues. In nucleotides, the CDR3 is TGTGCCAGCAGTAGCCGGGACAGTAGTTACAATGAGCAGTTCTTC. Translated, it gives CASSSRDSSYNEQFF.

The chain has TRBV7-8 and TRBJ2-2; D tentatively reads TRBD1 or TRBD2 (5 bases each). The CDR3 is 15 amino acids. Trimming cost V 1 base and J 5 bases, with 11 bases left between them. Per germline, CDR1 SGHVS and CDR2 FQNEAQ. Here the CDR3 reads CASSLVRDGTGELFF. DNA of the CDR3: TGTGCCAGCAGCTTAGTACGGGACGGGACCGGGGAGCTGTTTTTT.

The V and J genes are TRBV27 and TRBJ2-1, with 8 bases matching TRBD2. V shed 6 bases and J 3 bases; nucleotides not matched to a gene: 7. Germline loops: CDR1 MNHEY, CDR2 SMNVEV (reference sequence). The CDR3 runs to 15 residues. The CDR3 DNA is TGTGCCAGCAGCCTCAGCGGGAGCGTCTACAATGAGCAGTTCTTC. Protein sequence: CASSLSGSVYNEQFF.

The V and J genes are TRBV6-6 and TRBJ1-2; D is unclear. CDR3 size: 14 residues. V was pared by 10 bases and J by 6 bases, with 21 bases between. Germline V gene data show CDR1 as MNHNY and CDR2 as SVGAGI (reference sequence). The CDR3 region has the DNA TGTGCCACCACCAATGTCAAAGGATTGAATGGCTACACCTTC. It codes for CATTNVKGLNGYTF.

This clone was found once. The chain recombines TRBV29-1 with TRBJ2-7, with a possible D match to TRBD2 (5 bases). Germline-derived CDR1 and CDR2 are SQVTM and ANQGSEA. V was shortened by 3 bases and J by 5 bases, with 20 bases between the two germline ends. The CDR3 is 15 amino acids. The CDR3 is CSVELFSVEPHEQYF. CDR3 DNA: TGCAGCGTTGAGCTTTTTAGCGTCGAACCTCACGAGCAGTACTTC.